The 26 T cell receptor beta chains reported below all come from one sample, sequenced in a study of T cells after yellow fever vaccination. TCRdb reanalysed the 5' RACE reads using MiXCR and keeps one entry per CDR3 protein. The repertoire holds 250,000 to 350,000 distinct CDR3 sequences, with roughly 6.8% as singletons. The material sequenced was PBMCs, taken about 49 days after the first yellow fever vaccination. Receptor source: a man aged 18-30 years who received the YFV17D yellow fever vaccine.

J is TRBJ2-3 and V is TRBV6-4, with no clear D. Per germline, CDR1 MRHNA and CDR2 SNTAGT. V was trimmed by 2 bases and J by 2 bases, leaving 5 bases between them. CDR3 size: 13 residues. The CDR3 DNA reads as TGTGCCAGCAGTGACCAAACCACAGATACGCAGTATTTT. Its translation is CASSDQTTDTQYF.

CDR3 in amino acids: CASSLPPRTNNQPQHF. The CDR3 DNA reads as TGTGCCAGCAGCCTACCCCCCCGGACCAACAATCAGCCCCAGCATTTT. The rearrangement uses TRBV6-1 and TRBJ1-5, with D hard to call. V lost 6 bases to trimming and J lost 3 bases, with 18 bases between them. Germline V gives CDR1 MNHNS, CDR2 SASEGT. The CDR3 consists of 16 residues.

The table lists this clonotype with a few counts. CDR3: CASSVYSSQSYEQYF. The CDR3 region has the DNA TGTGCCAGCAGCGTTTACAGCTCCCAATCCTACGAGCAGTACTTC. The chain has TRBV9 and TRBJ2-7; D call uncertain. Germline CDR1 reads SGDLS; CDR2 reads YYNGEE. The CDR3 extends over 15 amino acids. The ends were cut back, 2 bases at V and 1 base at J, with 13 bases in the middle.

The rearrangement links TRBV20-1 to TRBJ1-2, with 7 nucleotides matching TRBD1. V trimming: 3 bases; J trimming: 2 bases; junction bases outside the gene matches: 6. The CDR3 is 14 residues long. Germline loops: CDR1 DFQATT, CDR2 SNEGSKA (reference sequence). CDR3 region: CSARIRGTNYGYTF. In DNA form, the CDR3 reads TGCAGTGCTAGGATCAGGGGGACCAACTATGGCTACACCTTC.

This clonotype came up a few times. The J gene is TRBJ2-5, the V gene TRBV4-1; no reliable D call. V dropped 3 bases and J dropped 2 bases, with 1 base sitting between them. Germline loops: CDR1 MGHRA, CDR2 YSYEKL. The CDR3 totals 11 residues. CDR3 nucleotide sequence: TGCGCCAGCAGCCATCAAGAGACCCAGTACTTC. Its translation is CASSHQETQYF.

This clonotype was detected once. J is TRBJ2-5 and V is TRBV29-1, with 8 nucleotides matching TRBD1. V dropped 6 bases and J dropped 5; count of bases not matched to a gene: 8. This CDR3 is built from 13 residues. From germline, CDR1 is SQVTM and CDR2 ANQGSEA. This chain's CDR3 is CSVGQGKRETQYF. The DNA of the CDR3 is TGCAGCGTCGGACAGGGAAAACGGGAGACCCAGTACTTC.

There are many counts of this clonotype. CDR3 sequence reads: CSASDSRTDTQYF. The DNA for the CDR3 is TGCAGCGCGTCTGACAGCCGCACAGATACGCAGTATTTT. The chain combines TRBV29-1 with TRBJ2-3; weak D call: TRBD1 (5 bases). CDR1 and CDR2 from the germline V gene are SQVTM and ANQGSEA. The CDR3 is made up of 13 amino acids. V shed 7 bases and J shed 1 base, with 12 bases lying between them.

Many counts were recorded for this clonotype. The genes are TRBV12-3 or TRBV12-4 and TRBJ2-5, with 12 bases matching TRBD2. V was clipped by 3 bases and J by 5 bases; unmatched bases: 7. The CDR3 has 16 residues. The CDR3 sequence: CASSLTLAGGLETQYF. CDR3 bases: TGTGCCAGCAGTTTGACACTAGCGGGGGGCTTGGAGACCCAGTACTTC.

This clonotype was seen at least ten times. The CDR3 spells CASSFGTGTDTQYF. CDR3 DNA: TGTGCCAGCAGCTTTGGGACAGGCACAGATACGCAGTATTTT. The chain carries TRBV7-3 and TRBJ2-3; TRBD1 agrees at 7 bases. Trimming cost V 3 bases and J 1 base; bases outside gene matches: 1. Germline-derived CDR1 and CDR2 are SGHTA and FQGTGA. CDR3 size: 14 residues. Variable domain in full (rest from reference TRBV7-3 and TRBJ2-3): GAGVSQTPSNKVTEKGKYVELRCDPISGHTALYWYRQSLGQGPEFLIYFQGTGAADDSGLPNDRFFAVRPEGSVSTLKIQRTERGDSAVYLCASSFGTGTDTQYFGPGTRLTVL.

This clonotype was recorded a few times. The CDR3 region is CAIGDGYTF. CDR3 bases: TGTGCCATAGGGGACGGCTACACCTTC. The chain has TRBV10-3 and TRBJ1-2; D might be TRBD1 (5 bases). Germline V CDR1 and CDR2: ENHRY, SYGVKD. The CDR3 length is 9 residues. V was pared by 9 bases and J by 8 bases, with 7 bases between.

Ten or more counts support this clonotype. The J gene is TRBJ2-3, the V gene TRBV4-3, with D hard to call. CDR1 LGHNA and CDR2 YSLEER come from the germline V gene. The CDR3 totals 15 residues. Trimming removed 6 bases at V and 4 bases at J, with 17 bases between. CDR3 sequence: CASRRRPVGPDTQYF. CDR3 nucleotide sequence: TGCGCCAGCAGACGGCGCCCTGTAGGCCCAGATACGCAGTATTTT.

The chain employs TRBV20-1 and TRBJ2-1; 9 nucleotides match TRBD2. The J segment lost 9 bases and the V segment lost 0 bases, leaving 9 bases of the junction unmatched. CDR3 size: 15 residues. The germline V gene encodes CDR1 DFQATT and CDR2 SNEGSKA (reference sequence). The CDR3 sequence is CSARDQGLAGVEQFF. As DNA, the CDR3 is TGCAGTGCTAGAGATCAGGGACTAGCAGGTGTTGAGCAGTTCTTC.

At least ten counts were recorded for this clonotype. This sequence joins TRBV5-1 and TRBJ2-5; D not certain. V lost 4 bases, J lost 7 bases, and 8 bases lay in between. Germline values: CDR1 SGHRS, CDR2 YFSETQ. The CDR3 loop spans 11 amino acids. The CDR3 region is CASSIEGTQYF. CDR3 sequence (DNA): TGCGCCAGCAGCATCGAAGGGACCCAGTACTTC.

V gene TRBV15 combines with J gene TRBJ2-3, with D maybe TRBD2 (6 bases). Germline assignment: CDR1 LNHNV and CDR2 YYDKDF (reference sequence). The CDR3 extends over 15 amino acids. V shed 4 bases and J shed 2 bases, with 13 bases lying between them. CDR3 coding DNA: TGTGCCACCAGCAAACGCGGGGTTCCCACAGATACGCAGTATTTT. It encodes CATSKRGVPTDTQYF.

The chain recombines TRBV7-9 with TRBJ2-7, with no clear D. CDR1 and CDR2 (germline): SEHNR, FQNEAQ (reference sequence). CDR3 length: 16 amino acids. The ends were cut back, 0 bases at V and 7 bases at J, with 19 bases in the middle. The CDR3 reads CASSLAGRGLGGEQYF. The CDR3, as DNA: TGTGCCAGCAGCTTAGCGGGCCGCGGCCTTGGTGGAGAGCAGTACTTC.

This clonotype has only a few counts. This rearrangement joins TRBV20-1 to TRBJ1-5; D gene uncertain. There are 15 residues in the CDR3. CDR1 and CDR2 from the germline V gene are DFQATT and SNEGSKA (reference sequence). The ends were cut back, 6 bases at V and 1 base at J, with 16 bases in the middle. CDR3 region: CSATRSRGSNQPQHF. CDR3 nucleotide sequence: TGCAGTGCCACTAGATCCCGAGGCAGCAATCAGCCCCAGCATTTT.

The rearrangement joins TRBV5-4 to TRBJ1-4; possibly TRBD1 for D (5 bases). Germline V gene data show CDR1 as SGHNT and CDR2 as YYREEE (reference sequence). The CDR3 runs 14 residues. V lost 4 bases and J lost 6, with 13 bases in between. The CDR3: CASSLDSNDEKLFF. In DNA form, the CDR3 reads TGTGCCAGCAGCCTCGACAGCAACGATGAAAAACTGTTTTTT.

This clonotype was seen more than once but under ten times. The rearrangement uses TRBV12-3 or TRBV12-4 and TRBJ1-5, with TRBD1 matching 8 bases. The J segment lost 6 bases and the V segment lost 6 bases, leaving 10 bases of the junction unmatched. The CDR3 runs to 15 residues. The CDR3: CASSPGQGQAQPQHF. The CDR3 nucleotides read TGTGCCAGCAGCCCCGGACAGGGTCAGGCTCAGCCCCAGCATTTT.

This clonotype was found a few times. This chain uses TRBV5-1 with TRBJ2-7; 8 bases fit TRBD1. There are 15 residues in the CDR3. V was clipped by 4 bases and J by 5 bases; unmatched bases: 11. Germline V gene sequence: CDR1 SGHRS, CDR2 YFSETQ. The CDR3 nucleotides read TGCGCCAGCAGCCCTGGACAGGGCGGGTTGGACGAGCAGTACGTC. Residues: CASSPGQGGLDEQYV.

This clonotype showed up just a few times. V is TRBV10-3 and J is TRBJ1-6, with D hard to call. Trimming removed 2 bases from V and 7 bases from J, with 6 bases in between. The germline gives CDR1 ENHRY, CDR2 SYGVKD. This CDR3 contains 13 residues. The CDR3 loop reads CAISEVSNSPLHF. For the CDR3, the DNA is TGTGCCATCAGTGAGGTGTCCAATTCACCCCTCCACTTT.

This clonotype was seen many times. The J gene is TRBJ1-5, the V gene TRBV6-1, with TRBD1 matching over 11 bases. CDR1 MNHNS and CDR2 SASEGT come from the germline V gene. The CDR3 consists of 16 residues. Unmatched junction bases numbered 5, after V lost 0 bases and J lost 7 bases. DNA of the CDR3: TGTGCCAGCAGTGAAGCGGAGGGGACAGGGGGACAGCCCCAGCATTTT. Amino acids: CASSEAEGTGGQPQHF.

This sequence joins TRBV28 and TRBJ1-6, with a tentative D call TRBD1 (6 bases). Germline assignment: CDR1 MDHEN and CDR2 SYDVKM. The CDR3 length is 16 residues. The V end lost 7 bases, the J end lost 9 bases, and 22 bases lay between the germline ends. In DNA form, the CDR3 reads TGTGCCAGCATACCGAAGGGGGGGGCATCACTTTCACCCCTCCACTTT. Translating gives CASIPKGGASLSPLHF.

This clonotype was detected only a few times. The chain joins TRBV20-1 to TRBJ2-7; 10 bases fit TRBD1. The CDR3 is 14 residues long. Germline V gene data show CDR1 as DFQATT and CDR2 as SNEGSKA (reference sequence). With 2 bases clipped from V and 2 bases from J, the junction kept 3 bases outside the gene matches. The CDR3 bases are TGCAGTGCTAGACCGGGACAGGGGCCCTACGAGCAGTACGTC. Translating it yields CSARPGQGPYEQYV.

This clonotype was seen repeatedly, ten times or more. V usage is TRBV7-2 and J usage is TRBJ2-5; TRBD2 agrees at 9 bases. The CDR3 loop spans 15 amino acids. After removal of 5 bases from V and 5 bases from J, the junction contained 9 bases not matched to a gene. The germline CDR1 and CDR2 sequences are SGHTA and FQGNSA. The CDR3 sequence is CASSITRGGVETQYF. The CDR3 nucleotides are TGTGCCAGCAGCATCACCCGCGGGGGGGTGGAGACCCAGTACTTC.

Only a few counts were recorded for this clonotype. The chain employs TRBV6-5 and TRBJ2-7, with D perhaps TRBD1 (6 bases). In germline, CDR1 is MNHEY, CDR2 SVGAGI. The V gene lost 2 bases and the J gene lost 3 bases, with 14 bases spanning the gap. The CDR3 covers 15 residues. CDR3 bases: TGTGCCAGCAGTTACGAGGGCAGGGGCTACTACGAGCAGTACTTC. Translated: CASSYEGRGYYEQYF.

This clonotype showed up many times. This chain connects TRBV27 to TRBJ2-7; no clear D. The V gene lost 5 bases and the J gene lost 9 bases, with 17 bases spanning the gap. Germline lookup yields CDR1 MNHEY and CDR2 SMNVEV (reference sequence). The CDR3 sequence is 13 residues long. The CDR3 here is CASSPPGYGGQYF. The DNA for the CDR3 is TGTGCCAGCAGTCCCCCCGGCTACGGCGGGCAGTACTTC.